The present T cell receptor (beta chain) was sequenced within a study of OX40 agonist ivuxolimab in advanced cancers. Some clones are missing from TCRdb's copy, which holds only in-frame ones; the method was immunoSEQ multiplex PCR. Seen here are 80,000 or so clones, approximately 90% observed once, and the top ten hold roughly 7.3%. CDR3 length: 14 residues. The V gene lost 1 base and the J gene lost 0 bases, with 8 bases spanning the gap. Per germline, CDR1 SGHNT and CDR2 YYREEE (reference sequence). This chain uses TRBV5-4 with TRBJ2-7, with D possibly TRBD1 on 6 matching bases. Source: CD4+ or CD8+ T cells sorted from blood, taken in a trial of the OX40 agonist ivuxolimab. The receptor comes from an adult with an advanced solid tumor such as melanoma, head and neck, liver or kidney cancer. The CDR3 is CASSLTGSSYEQYF. Here the CDR3 DNA reads TGTGCCAGCAGCTTGACAGGGAGCTCCTACGAGCAGTACTTC.